The 9 T cell receptor beta chains below all came from one sample that was sequenced in a study of blood T cell repertoires in COVID-19 (dated by TCRdb to the early 2020s). Library preparation employed the immunoSEQ multiplex PCR assay. TCRdb re-hosts the immuneACCESS table, in-frame sequences only. Its copies lack some clones; in the studies checked, an unresolved V gene accounts for under half of them, and the cause for the rest is not known. This sample lists 150,000 to 200,000 clones; roughly 89% were detected once. The biggest ten clones account for over 3.5% of the sample. Input material: peripheral blood. The receptors derive from a man aged 18-30 years with active or convalescent COVID-19.

The rearrangement links TRBV6-4 to TRBJ2-6; 7 bases line up with TRBD1. The CDR3 has 18 amino acids. V dropped 5 bases and J dropped 3; count of bases not matched to a gene: 13. The V gene's germline CDR1 is MRHNA and CDR2 SNTAGT. This CDR3 is CASSLAPQGLSGANVLTF. The CDR3 coding sequence is TGTGCCAGCAGTCTCGCTCCACAGGGGTTGAGTGGGGCCAACGTCCTGACTTTC.

The chain combines TRBV7-9 with TRBJ1-1, with D possibly TRBD1 on 5 matching bases. The CDR3 totals 12 residues. Germline assignment: CDR1 SEHNR and CDR2 FQNEAQ (reference sequence). Trimming cost V 5 bases and J 7 bases, with 11 bases left between them. CDR3 DNA sequence: TGTGCCAGCAGCACTACAGACAGTGAAGCTTTCTTT. It specifies CASSTTDSEAFF.

CDR3 in amino acids: CASSQFTGGGFTDTQYF. Written as DNA, the CDR3 is TGTGCCAGCAGCCAATTCACTGGGGGGGGTTTCACAGATACGCAGTATTTT. V and J are TRBV3-1 (or the pseudogene TRBV3-2) and TRBJ2-3, with 7 positions matching TRBD2. The junction had 10 bases not matched to a gene; V was cut back by 2 bases and J by 2 bases. The CDR3 has 17 amino acids. Germline V gene data show CDR1 as LGHDT and CDR2 as YNNKEL (reference sequence).

V and J are TRBV7-9 and TRBJ1-6; maybe TRBD1 (5 bases). Germline V gene sequence: CDR1 SEHNR, CDR2 FQNEAQ (reference sequence). The CDR3 is 15 amino acids. Between the trimmed V and J ends, which lost 6 bases and 5 bases, there was a span of 14 bases. In DNA, the CDR3 is TGTGCCAGCAGTTTTACGGGACTCAATAATTCACCCCTCCACTTT. This codes for CASSFTGLNNSPLHF.

This clone was picked up one time. This chain links TRBV19 with TRBJ2-7; TRBD1 might be the D (6 bases). Germline CDR1 and CDR2: LNHDA and SQIVND (reference sequence). The CDR3 is made up of 16 amino acids. V dropped 4 bases and J dropped 4 bases, with 20 bases sitting between them. CDR3 residues: CASSNSSTVGGYEQYF. The CDR3 bases are TGTGCCAGTAGTAACTCCTCGACAGTAGGGGGATACGAGCAGTACTTC.

V and J are TRBV7-9 and TRBJ1-2; D is undetermined. Deletions cut 5 bases from V and 3 bases from J, with 16 bases between. In germline, CDR1 is SEHNR, CDR2 FQNEAQ (reference sequence). The CDR3 has 15 amino acids. Here the CDR3 DNA reads TGTGCCAGCAGCCCAGCGGATGGCGGAGACTATGGCTACACCTTC. This encodes CASSPADGGDYGYTF. The full variable domain, in which reference TRBV7-9 and TRBJ1-2 provide the parts outside the CDR3, is DTGVSQNPRHKITKRGQNVTFRCDPISEHNRLYWYRQTLGQGPEFLTYFQNEAQLEKSRLLSDRFSAERPKGSFSTLEIQRTEQGDSAMYLCASSPADGGDYGYTFGSGTRLTVV.

V gene TRBV4-3 combines with J gene TRBJ2-5, with D possibly being TRBD1 (6 bases). V lost 1 base and J lost 2, with 14 bases in between. Germline-derived CDR1 and CDR2 are LGHNA and YSLEER. The length of the CDR3 is 16 residues. In DNA form, the CDR3 reads TGCGCCAGCAGCCAAGGAGATCTTGGACAGCAAGAGACCCAGTACTTC. The encoded protein is CASSQGDLGQQETQYF.

The chain has TRBV28 and TRBJ1-2; perhaps TRBD1 as D (5 bases). The CDR3 contains 16 residues. CDR1 is MDHEN, CDR2 SYDVKM, per germline. Trimming shortened V by 3 bases and J by 3 bases, and 17 bases separated the two germline ends. CDR3 loop: CASSFGGGVGDYGYTF. For the CDR3, the DNA is TGTGCCAGCAGTTTCGGTGGGGGGGTCGGGGACTATGGCTACACCTTC.

The count of this clone is one. The chain joins TRBV7-9 to TRBJ2-7; TRBD2 agrees at 11 bases. The CDR3 is 14 amino acids. V gave up 2 bases and J gave up 6 bases; unmatched junction bases: 3. Germline V gives CDR1 SEHNR, CDR2 FQNEAQ (reference sequence). Here the CDR3 reads CASSLLAGGREQYF. DNA for the CDR3: TGTGCCAGCAGCTTACTAGCGGGAGGTCGCGAGCAGTACTTC.